This TCR beta chain came from a study of identifying expanded T cells in peripheral blood. Study-wide results and limits: Over around two and four weeks, about 17 and 20 clones changed, versus approximately 1.1 between replicates.

The CDR3 runs 15 residues. Trimming at V came to 4 bases and at J to 9 bases, leaving 7 bases not matched to a gene. Germline V CDR1 and CDR2: KGHSY, FQNENV. The assay was immunoSEQ multiplex PCR, and TCRdb's table has in-frame clones only and misses some. Of some 78,000 clones listed, over 80% are singletons. Details on this clone: Its antigen remains unknown.

Healthy donors had no documented immune events, such as infections, while sampled. Input material: blood. This receptor was taken from a person aged 18 to 70 in good health. The chain recombines TRBV16 with TRBJ2-1; 12 bases agree with TRBD2. Here the CDR3 DNA reads TGTGCCAGCAGCCTAACTAGCGGGAGGACCGGTGAGCAGTTCTTC. It translates to CASSLTSGRTGEQFF.